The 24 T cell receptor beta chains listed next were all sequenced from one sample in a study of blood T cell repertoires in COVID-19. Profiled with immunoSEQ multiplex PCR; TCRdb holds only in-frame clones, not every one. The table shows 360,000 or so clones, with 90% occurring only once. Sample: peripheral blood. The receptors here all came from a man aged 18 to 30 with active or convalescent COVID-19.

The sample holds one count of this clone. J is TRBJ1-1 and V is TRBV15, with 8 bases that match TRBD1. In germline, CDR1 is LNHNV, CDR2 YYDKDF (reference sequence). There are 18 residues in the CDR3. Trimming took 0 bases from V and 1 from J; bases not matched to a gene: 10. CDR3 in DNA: TGTGCCACCAGCAGAGACCCCGCCCGGGACAGGAAGAACACTGAAGCTTTCTTT. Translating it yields CATSRDPARDRKNTEAFF. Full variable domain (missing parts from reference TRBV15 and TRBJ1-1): DAMVIQNPRYQVTQFGKPVTLSCSQTLNHNVMYWYQQKSSQAPKLLFHYYDKDFNNEADTPDNFQSRRPNTSFCFLDIRSPGLGDTAMYLCATSRDPARDRKNTEAFFGQGTRLTVV.

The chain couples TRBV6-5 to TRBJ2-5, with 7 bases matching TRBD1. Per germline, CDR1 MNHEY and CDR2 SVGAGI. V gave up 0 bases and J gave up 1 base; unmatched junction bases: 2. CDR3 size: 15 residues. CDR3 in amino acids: CASSYSDRFQETQYF. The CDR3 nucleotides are TGTGCCAGCAGTTACTCGGACAGGTTCCAAGAGACCCAGTACTTC.

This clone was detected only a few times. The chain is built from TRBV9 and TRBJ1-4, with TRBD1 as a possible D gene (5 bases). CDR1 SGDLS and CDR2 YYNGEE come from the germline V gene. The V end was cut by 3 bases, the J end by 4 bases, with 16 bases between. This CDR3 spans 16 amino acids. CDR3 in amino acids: CASSETPRQGNEKLFF. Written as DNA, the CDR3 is TGTGCCAGCAGCGAGACCCCGCGGCAGGGTAATGAAAAACTGTTTTTT.

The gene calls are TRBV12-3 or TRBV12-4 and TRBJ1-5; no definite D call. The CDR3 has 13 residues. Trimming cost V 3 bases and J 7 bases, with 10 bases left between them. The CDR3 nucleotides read TGTGCCAGCAGTTTTAAGCAATTCCAGCCCCAGCATTTT. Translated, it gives CASSFKQFQPQHF.

DNA of the CDR3: TGTGCCAGCAGCCCACGGGTCTCCTACGAGCAGTACTTC. Its protein product is CASSPRVSYEQYF. This chain connects TRBV3-1 (or the pseudogene TRBV3-2) to TRBJ2-7; D remains unclear. Trimming took 4 bases from V and 0 from J, leaving 7 bases between them. CDR3 size: 13 residues. The germline gives CDR1 LGHDT, CDR2 YNNKEL (reference sequence).

For the CDR3, the DNA is TGTGCCAGTAGTATAGTGACGGCGCCCCGGGTCACCGGGGAGCTGTTTTTT. Its translation: CASSIVTAPRVTGELFF. The chain couples TRBV19 to TRBJ2-2; D unclear. Germline-derived CDR1 and CDR2 are LNHDA and SQIVND (reference sequence). This CDR3 comprises 17 residues. With 1 base removed from V and 4 bases from J, the gap between germline ends came to 16 bases.

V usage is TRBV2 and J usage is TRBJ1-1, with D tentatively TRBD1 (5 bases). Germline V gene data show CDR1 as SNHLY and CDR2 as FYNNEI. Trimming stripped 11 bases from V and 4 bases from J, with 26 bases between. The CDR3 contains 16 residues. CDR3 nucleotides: TGTGCCGGCAATCAGGGAGGTTTAGGTGGAGTCACTGAAGCTTTCTTT. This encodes CAGNQGGLGGVTEAFF.

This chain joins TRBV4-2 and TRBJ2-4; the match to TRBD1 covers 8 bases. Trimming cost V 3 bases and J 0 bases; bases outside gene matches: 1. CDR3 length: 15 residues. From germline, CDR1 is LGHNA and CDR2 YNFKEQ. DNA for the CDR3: TGTGCCAGCAGCCAGGACAGGGTAGCCAAAAACATTCAGTACTTC. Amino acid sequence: CASSQDRVAKNIQYF.

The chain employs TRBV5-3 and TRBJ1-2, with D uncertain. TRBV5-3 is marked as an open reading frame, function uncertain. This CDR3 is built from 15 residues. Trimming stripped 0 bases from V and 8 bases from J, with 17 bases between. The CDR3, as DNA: TGTGCCAGAAGCTTGGCGGGGATTCCCGCGGGGGGCTACACCTTC. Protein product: CARSLAGIPAGGYTF.

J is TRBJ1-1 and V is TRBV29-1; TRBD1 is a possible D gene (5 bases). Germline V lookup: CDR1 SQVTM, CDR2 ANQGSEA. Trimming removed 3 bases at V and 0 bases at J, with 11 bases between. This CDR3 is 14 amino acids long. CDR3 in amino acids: CSVDTTVMNTEAFF. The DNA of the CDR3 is TGCAGCGTTGATACGACAGTGATGAACACTGAAGCTTTCTTT. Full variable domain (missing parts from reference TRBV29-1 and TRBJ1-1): SAVISQKPSRDICQRGTSLTIQCQVDSQVTMMFWYRQQPGQSLTLIATANQGSEATYESGFVIDKFPISRPNLTFSTLTVSNMSPEDSSIYLCSVDTTVMNTEAFFGQGTRLTVV.

CDR3 loop: CASSFPGLAGPTGELFF. CDR3 DNA: TGTGCCAGCAGTTTTCCGGGACTAGCGGGGCCTACCGGGGAGCTGTTTTTT. The chain uses TRBV27 and TRBJ2-2; 13 positions match TRBD2. J was trimmed by 5 bases and V by 3 bases; bases with no gene match: 6. From germline, CDR1 is MNHEY and CDR2 SMNVEV (reference sequence). This CDR3 has 17 amino acids.

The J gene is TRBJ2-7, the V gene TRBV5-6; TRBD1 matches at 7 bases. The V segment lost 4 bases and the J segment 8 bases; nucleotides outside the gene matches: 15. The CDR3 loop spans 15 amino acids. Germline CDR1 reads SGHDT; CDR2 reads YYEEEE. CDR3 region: CASSRYRDRVGKQYF. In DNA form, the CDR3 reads TGTGCCAGCAGCAGATACCGGGACAGAGTAGGGAAGCAGTACTTC.

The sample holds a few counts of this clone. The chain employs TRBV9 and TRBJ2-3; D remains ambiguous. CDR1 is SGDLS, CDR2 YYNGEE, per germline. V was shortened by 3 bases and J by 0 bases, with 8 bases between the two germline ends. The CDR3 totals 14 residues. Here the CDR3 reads CASSGGGSTDTQYF. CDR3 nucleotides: TGTGCCAGCAGCGGAGGCGGAAGCACAGATACGCAGTATTTT. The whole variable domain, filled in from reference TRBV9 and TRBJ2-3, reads DSGVTQTPKHLITATGQRVTLRCSPRSGDLSVYWYQQSLDQGLQFLIQYYNGEERAKGNILERFSAQQFPDLHSELNLSSLELGDSALYFCASSGGGSTDTQYFGPGTRLTVL.

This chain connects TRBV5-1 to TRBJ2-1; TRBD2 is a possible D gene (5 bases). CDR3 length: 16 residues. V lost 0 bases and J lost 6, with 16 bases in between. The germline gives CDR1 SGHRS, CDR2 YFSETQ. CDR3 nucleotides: TGCGCCAGCAGCTTGGGCCGGACCCAAGGGAGCAATGAGCAGTTCTTC. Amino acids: CASSLGRTQGSNEQFF.

The CDR3 nucleotides read TGCGCCAGCAGGCGGTGGGAAGGGGCGAACACCGGGGAGCTGTTTTTT. Protein product: CASRRWEGANTGELFF. This rearrangement joins TRBV5-1 to TRBJ2-2; perhaps TRBD1 as D (5 bases). Trimming left V 5 bases short and J 0 bases short, with 14 bases between. Germline CDR1 is SGHRS and CDR2 is YFSETQ. This CDR3 comprises 16 residues.

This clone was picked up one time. Written as DNA, the CDR3 is TGTGCCAGCAGCTTAGTACGGGGGTTAGCGAACACTGAAGCTTTCTTT. Amino acids: CASSLVRGLANTEAFF. The chain is built from TRBV7-2 and TRBJ1-1; tentative D call: TRBD1 (5 bases). Germline V gene data show CDR1 as SGHTA and CDR2 as FQGNSA. This CDR3 is 16 amino acids long. Trimming pared 1 base from V and 1 base from J, leaving 13 bases between. The full variable domain, completed using reference TRBV7-2 and TRBJ1-1, is GAGVSQSPSNKVTEKGKDVELRCDPISGHTALYWYRQSLGQGLEFLIYFQGNSAPDKSGLPSDRFSAERTGGSVSTLTIQRTQQEDSAVYLCASSLVRGLANTEAFFGQGTRLTVV.

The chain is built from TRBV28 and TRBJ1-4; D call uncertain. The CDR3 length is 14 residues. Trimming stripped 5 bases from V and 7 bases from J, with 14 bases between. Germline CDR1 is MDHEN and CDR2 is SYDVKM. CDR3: CASSAGDLFEKLFF. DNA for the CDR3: TGTGCCAGCAGTGCCGGAGACCTTTTTGAAAAACTGTTTTTT.

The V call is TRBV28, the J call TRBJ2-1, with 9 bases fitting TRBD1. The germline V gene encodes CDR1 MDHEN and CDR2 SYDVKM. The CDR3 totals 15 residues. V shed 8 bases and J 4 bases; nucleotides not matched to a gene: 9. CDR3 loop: CASGLLGQGYNEQFF. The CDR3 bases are TGTGCCAGCGGCCTTTTGGGACAGGGATACAATGAGCAGTTCTTC.

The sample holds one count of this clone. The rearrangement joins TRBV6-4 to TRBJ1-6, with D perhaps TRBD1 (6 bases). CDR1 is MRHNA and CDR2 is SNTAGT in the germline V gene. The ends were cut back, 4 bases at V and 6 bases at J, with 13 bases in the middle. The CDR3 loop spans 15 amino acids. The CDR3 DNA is TGTGCCAGCAGTGGACAGGCCGGGGCTAATTCACCCCTCCACTTT. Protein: CASSGQAGANSPLHF.

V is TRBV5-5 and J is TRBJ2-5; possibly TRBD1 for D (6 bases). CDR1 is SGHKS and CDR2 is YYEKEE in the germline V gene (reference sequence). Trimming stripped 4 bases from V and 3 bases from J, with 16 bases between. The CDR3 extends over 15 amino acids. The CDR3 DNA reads TGTGCCAGCAGCCCAGGGGACCTAGGGGAAGAGACCCAGTACTTC. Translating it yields CASSPGDLGEETQYF.

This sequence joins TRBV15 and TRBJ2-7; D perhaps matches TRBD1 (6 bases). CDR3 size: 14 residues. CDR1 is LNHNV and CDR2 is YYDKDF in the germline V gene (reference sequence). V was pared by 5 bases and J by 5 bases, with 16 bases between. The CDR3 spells CATSGGRGGHEQYF. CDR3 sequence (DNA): TGTGCCACCAGCGGGGGCAGGGGTGGCCACGAGCAGTACTTC.

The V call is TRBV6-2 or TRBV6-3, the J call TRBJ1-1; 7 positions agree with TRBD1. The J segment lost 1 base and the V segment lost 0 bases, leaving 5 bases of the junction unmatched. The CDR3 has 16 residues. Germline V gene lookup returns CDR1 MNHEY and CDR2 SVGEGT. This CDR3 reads CASSYSPTGSNTEAFF. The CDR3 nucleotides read TGTGCCAGCAGTTACTCGCCGACAGGGTCGAACACTGAAGCTTTCTTT.

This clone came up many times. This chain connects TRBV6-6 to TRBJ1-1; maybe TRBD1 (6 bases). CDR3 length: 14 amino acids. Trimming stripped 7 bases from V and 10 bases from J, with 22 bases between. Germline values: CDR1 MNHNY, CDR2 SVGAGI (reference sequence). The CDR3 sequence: CASMLGAQLVGAFF. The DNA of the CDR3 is TGTGCCAGCATGCTGGGGGCTCAATTGGTGGGAGCTTTCTTT.

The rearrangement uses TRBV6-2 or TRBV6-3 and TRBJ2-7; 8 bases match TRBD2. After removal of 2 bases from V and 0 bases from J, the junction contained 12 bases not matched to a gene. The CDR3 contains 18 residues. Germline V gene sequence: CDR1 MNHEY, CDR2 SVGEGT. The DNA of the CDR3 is TGTGCCAGCAGTTACCCCTCGGGGGGGGCCGATAGCTCCTACGAGCAGTACTTC. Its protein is CASSYPSGGADSSYEQYF.